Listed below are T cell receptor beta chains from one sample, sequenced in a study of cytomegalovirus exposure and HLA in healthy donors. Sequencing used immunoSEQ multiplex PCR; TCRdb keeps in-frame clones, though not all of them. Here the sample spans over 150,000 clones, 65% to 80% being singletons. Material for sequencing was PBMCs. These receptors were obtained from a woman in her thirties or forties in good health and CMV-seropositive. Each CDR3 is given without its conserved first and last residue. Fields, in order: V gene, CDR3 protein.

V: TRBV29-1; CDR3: SVLSGRDRYEQF
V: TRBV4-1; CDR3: ASSQPGQGVHEQY
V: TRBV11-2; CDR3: ASTLGDRGNEQF
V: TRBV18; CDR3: ASSQDGGSYGYT
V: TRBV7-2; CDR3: ASSSLGEDRQSSYNEQF
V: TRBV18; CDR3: ASSPPTGGNTGELF
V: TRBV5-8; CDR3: ASSLLTEHNEQF
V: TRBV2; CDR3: ASSETYRGGGTGELF
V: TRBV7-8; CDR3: ASSLNRGIYNEQF
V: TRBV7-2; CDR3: ASSPRAGPGELF
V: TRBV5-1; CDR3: ASSPRGSGNTIY
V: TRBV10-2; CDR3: ASSESRQGPTTDTQY
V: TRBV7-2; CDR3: ASSSSYSSYEQY
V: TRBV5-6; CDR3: ASSFGQDGNTIY
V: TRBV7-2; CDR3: ASSRDRPAFMNTEAF
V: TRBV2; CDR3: ASKGPGQPQH
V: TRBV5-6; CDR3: ASSYMALSGELF
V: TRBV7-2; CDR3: ASSLRPTNEKLF
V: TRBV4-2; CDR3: ASSPLGRESGELF
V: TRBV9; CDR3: ASSGRGTYNEQF
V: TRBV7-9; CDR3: ASSSGGLET
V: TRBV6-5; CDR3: ASSYSGQGSRGYT
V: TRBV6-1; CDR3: ASNAGGNTGELF
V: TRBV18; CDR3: ASSPPLAGGVNTGELF
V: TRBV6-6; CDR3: ASRGGNQPQH
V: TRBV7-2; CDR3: ASSLASGQAWAEQF
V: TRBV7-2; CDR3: ASSPRQGAVNEQF
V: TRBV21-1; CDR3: ASSKFRGEQF
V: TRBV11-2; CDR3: ASSLGQGGGNTIY
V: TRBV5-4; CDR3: ASSLPEGTDGYT
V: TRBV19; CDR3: ASSTTGSLYYGYT
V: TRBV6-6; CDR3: ASSEGLAVGDTQY
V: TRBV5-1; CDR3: ASSFGTSGSPYEQY
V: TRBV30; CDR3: AWKGHSNYGYT
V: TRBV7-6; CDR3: ASSASGDQETQY
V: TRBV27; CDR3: ASSDGGPREAF
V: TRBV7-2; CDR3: ASSLRDTLYEQY
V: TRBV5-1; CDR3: ASSWGDRVGDEQY
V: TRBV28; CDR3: ASSWFRQGNGYT
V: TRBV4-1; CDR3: ASSPRQGVAGFYNEQF
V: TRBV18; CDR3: ASSPYLSEGQPQH
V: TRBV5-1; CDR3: ASSFLAGSNNEQF
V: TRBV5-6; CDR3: ASSSTYSPLH
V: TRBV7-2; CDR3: ASRKQAGGYTGELF
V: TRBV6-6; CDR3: ASSTSGGEDTQY
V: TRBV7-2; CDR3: ASSQGQWDGYT
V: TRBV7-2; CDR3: ASSPGTGGGETQY
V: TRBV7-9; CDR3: ASSAQGGSAVVEQF
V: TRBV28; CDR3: ASSSDRDGRYGYT
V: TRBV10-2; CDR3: ASSEGGDYGYT
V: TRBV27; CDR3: ASSPTSASYEQY
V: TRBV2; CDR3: ASSPLTPGQGYEQY
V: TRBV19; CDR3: ASSIRGSGNQPQH
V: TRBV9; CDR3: ASSLSGRPGETQY
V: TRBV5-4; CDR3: ASRPDSGRGADTQY
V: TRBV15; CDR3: ATGQSTDTQY
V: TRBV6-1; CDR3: ASLLGPGNTIY